The 18 T cell receptor beta chains in this list originate from one sample, sequenced in a study of Graves' ophthalmopathy and Graves' hyperthyroidism. Beta-chain TCR CDR3 regions were amplified from RNA transcripts. First-round RT-PCR relied on HTBI primers, and a second-round multiplex PCR came next. TCRdb ran MiXCR on the multiplex PCR reads and lists one entry per CDR3 protein. The repertoire holds 600,000 to 650,000 distinct CDR3 sequences, 22% seen once, with roughly 6.9% in the top ten. Sequencing was done on a sample of peripheral blood. The receptors were gathered from a woman aged 18-30 years with stable Graves' hyperthyroidism. Some clones in this sample may be carry-over from other donors' samples.

This clonotype was detected many times. CDR3 amino acids: CASSRGQGSRAFF. The DNA of the CDR3 is TGTGCCAGCAGCCGGGGACAGGGGTCCCGAGCTTTCTTT. The V and J genes are TRBV11-2 and TRBJ1-1, with 10 bases identical to TRBD1. The CDR3 runs to 13 residues. Germline CDR1 and CDR2: SGHAT and FQNNGV. V lost 5 bases and J lost 10; bases outside the gene matches: 7. Together with reference TRBV11-2 and TRBJ1-1, the CDR3 gives the full variable domain: EAGVAQSPRYKIIEKRQSVAFWCNPISGHATLYWYQQILGQGPKLLIQFQNNGVVDDSQLPKDRFSAERLKGVDSTLKIQPAKLEDSAVYLCASSRGQGSRAFFGQGTRLTVV.

This chain uses TRBV30 with TRBJ2-7, with 7 bases lining up with TRBD1. The CDR3 totals 15 residues. V shed 1 base and J 3 bases; nucleotides not matched to a gene: 9. In germline, CDR1 is GTSNPN, CDR2 SVGIG (reference sequence). CDR3 nucleotides: TGTGCCTGGAGTGGGCGACAGGGAGTCTACTACGAGCAGTACTTC. Protein sequence: CAWSGRQGVYYEQYF.

This clonotype occurred once. The gene calls are TRBV6-5 and TRBJ1-2, with TRBD1 identical over 7 bases. Germline trimming cut 0 bases from V and 4 bases from J; bases unmatched to any gene: 8. Germline CDR1 reads MNHEY; CDR2 reads SVGAGI. The CDR3 loop spans 16 amino acids. The CDR3, as DNA: TGTGCCAGCAGTTACTCCGGGACAGCTCTGGGCTATGGCTACACCTTC. This encodes CASSYSGTALGYGYTF.

The sample holds a few counts of this clonotype. The CDR3 coding sequence is TGTGCCAGCAGTGAAGTTCCAGGCTCAAGGCAGCCCCAGCATTTT. Its translation is CASSEVPGSRQPQHF. This rearrangement joins TRBV6-1 to TRBJ1-5; D gene ambiguous. Germline V gives CDR1 MNHNS, CDR2 SASEGT. Trimming pared 1 base from V and 7 bases from J, leaving 14 bases between. The CDR3 has 15 residues.

This clonotype was found many times. The chain recombines TRBV27 with TRBJ2-7; D is unresolved. This CDR3 is built from 14 residues. Trimming took off 5 bases at V and 0 bases at J, with 11 bases between the two ends. In germline, CDR1 is MNHEY, CDR2 SMNVEV (reference sequence). CDR3 DNA sequence: TGTGCCAGCAGTACTGGCAGACTCTCCTACGAGCAGTACTTC. Protein sequence: CASSTGRLSYEQYF.

Remarks on this clonotype: The conserved closing phenylalanine or tryptophan is absent in this CDR3, likely reflecting a read error. The J gene is TRBJ2-7, the V gene TRBV12-3 or TRBV12-4, with D tentatively TRBD1 (5 bases). The CDR3 is 16 amino acids. With 3 bases removed from V and 1 base from J, the gap between germline ends came to 16 bases. The CDR3 is CASSLTGTGPSYEQYY. The CDR3 coding sequence is TGTGCCAGCAGTTTGACCGGTACAGGCCCATCCTACGAGCAGTACTAC.

In its sample, this clonotype was seen a few times. The chain couples TRBV3-1 to TRBJ2-5; 7 nucleotides agree with TRBD2. V gave up 1 base and J gave up 0 bases; unmatched junction bases: 5. The CDR3 is made up of 16 amino acids. Looked up from germline, CDR1 is LGHDT and CDR2 is YNNKEL (reference sequence). CDR3 sequence reads: CASSQGSGVYQETQYF. The CDR3 DNA reads TGTGCCAGCAGCCAAGGGAGCGGGGTGTACCAAGAGACCCAGTACTTC.

This clonotype appeared many times. The chain uses TRBV29-1 and TRBJ1-2, with D hard to call. The CDR3 spans 12 residues. Germline V gene sequence: CDR1 SQVTM, CDR2 ANQGSEA. The V and J ends lost 4 bases and 0 bases respectively, with 6 bases between them. CDR3 sequence: CSVVPANYGYTF. CDR3 DNA sequence: TGCAGCGTTGTCCCAGCTAACTATGGCTACACCTTC.

The sample holds a few counts of this clonotype. J is TRBJ1-5 and V is TRBV6-2 or TRBV6-3; the D gene is possibly TRBD1 (5 bases). CDR1 and CDR2 (germline): MNHEY, SVGEGT. Trimming removed 4 bases at V and 7 bases at J, with 17 bases between. The CDR3 is made up of 15 amino acids. The CDR3 is CASSSPGRVGQPQHF. CDR3 DNA sequence: TGTGCCAGCAGTTCCCCGGGGCGAGTTGGACAGCCCCAGCATTTT.

This clonotype came up many times. The rearrangement joins TRBV12-3 or TRBV12-4 to TRBJ1-5; 9 nucleotides match TRBD1. This CDR3 is built from 16 residues. Unmatched junction bases numbered 13, after V lost 6 bases and J lost 7 bases. The CDR3: CASSYPANRGRQPQHF. The CDR3 DNA reads as TGTGCCAGCAGCTATCCTGCTAACAGGGGGCGACAGCCCCAGCATTTT.

The sample holds many counts of this clonotype. The V gene is TRBV12-3 or TRBV12-4, the J gene TRBJ1-1; 7 bases are a match to TRBD1. Trimming took 5 bases from V and 3 from J; bases not matched to a gene: 12. The CDR3 has 16 residues. CDR3 residues: CASSPRPRDRYTEAFF. The CDR3 bases are TGTGCCAGCAGTCCTCGACCCCGGGACAGATACACTGAAGCTTTCTTT.

Many counts were recorded for this clonotype. The V call is TRBV20-1, the J call TRBJ2-7; D is undetermined. The germline V and J ends were trimmed by 0 bases and 0 bases, with 6 bases remaining between them. The CDR3 has 13 amino acids. Germline V gives CDR1 DFQATT, CDR2 SNEGSKA (reference sequence). In DNA, the CDR3 is TGCAGTGCTAGAGATCCAAGCTCCTACGAGCAGTACTTC. Translated, it gives CSARDPSSYEQYF.

This clonotype was recorded at least ten times. The J gene is TRBJ2-5, the V gene TRBV28; 8 bases agree with TRBD2. Germline values: CDR1 MDHEN, CDR2 SYDVKM. The CDR3 runs 16 residues. The junction had 18 bases not matched to a gene; V was cut back by 10 bases and J by 5 bases. CDR3 in amino acids: CATHLDYGRAGETQYF. The CDR3, as DNA: TGTGCCACCCACCTCGATTACGGGAGGGCAGGCGAGACCCAGTACTTC.

This clonotype came up a few times. This sequence joins TRBV20-1 and TRBJ1-2; 7 bases fit TRBD1. This CDR3 comprises 15 residues. Germline V CDR1 and CDR2: DFQATT, SNEGSKA (reference sequence). V lost 6 bases and J lost 5; bases outside the gene matches: 15. CDR3 DNA: TGCAGTGCCCGGATCGGTGGGCCAGGGGGATATGGCTACACCTTC. Translating gives CSARIGGPGGYGYTF.

The J gene is TRBJ2-7, the V gene TRBV9; 10 positions agree with TRBD2. CDR3 length: 16 residues. Germline CDR1 is SGDLS and CDR2 is YYNGEE. The V and J ends lost 0 bases and 7 bases, in that order; junction bases with no gene match: 10. CDR3 nucleotide sequence: TGTGCCAGCAGCGTAGCGGCGCTAGCGGGAGTGGGGGAGCAGTACTTC. It codes for CASSVAALAGVGEQYF.

This clonotype occurred once. V is TRBV13 and J is TRBJ2-7, with TRBD2 matching over 7 bases. This CDR3 is built from 12 residues. V lost 0 bases and J lost 11; bases outside the gene matches: 4. Germline V gene sequence: CDR1 PRHDT, CDR2 FYEKMQ (reference sequence). The CDR3, as DNA: TGTGCCAGCAGCTTAGGATCGGGGGGAAAGTACTTC. Encoded protein: CASSLGSGGKYF.

This clonotype was observed many times. This sequence joins TRBV6-2 or TRBV6-3 and TRBJ2-5, with 10 bases fitting TRBD1. The CDR3 loop spans 15 amino acids. Germline CDR1 is MNHEY and CDR2 is SVGEGT. With V trimmed by 6 bases and J by 3 bases, 7 bases remained unmatched. The CDR3 loop reads CASSSGTGAKETQYF. The CDR3 DNA reads TGTGCCAGCAGCTCCGGGACAGGGGCCAAAGAGACCCAGTACTTC.

The CDR3 DNA reads as TGTGCCTGGACCTTCGGCACAGGGGGCAGCTACGAGCAGTACTTC. Translating gives CAWTFGTGGSYEQYF. The gene calls are TRBV30 and TRBJ2-7; 9 positions agree with TRBD1. Trimming removed 4 bases from V and 3 bases from J; junction bases left unmatched: 10. The germline gives CDR1 GTSNPN, CDR2 SVGIG (reference sequence). This CDR3 comprises 15 residues.